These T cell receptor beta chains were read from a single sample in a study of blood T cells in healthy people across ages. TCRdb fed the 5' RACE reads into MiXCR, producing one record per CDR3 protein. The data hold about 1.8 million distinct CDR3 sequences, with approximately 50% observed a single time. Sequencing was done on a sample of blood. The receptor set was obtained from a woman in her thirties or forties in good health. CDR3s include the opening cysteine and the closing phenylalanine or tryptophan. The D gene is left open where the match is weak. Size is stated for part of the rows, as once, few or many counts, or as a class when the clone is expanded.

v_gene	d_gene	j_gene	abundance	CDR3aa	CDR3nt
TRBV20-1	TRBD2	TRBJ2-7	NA	CSANPPGLSRYYEQYF	TGCAGTGCAAATCCTCCGGGACTATCAAGATACTACGAGCAGTACTTC
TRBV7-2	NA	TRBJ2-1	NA	CASSLALPGLDEQFF	TGTGCCAGCAGCTTAGCTTTGCCAGGTTTGGATGAGCAGTTCTTC
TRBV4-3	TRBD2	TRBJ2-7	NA	CASSQQIGGAYEQYF	TGCGCCAGCAGCCAACAGATCGGGGGGGCCTACGAGCAGTACTTC
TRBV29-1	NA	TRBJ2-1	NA	CSVEGAAYNEQFF	TGCAGCGTTGAAGGGGCAGCATACAATGAGCAGTTCTTC
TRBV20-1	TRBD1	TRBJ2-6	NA	CSAKLQGAGANVLTF	TGCAGTGCCAAGTTACAGGGGGCTGGGGCCAACGTCCTGACTTTC
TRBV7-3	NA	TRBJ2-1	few	CASRTQGRDEQFF	TGTGCCAGCAGGACTCAGGGTCGGGATGAGCAGTTCTTC
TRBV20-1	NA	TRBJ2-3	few	CSARLTGTDTQYF	TGCAGTGCTAGATTAACAGGGACAGATACGCAGTATTTT
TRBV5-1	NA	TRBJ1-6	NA	CASSPDGVGSPLHF	TGCGCCAGCAGCCCCGACGGGGTTGGCTCACCCCTCCACTTT
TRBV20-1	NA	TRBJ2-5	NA	CSARKDDQETQYF	TGCAGTGCTAGAAAGGACGACCAAGAGACCCAGTACTTC
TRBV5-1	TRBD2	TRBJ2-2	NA	CASSPHSGGANGELFF	TGCGCCAGCAGCCCCCATAGCGGGGGGGCCAATGGGGAGCTGTTTTTT
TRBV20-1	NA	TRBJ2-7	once	CSARVTVVGSSSYEQYF	TGCAGTGCTAGAGTAACGGTCGTCGGTTCAAGCTCCTACGAGCAGTACTTC
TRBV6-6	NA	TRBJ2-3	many	CASTRTDTQYF	TGTGCCAGCACCCGCACAGATACGCAGTATTTT
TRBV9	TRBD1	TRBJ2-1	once	CASTPGTGGSYNEQFF	TGTGCCAGCACGCCGGGGACAGGGGGATCCTACAATGAGCAGTTCTTC
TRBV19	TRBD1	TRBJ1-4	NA	CASSKGDRGRTNEKLFF	TGTGCCAGTAGTAAAGGGGACAGGGGGCGCACTAATGAAAAACTGTTTTTT
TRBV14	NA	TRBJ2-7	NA	CASSQDLDAEQYF	TGTGCCAGCAGCCAAGATCTGGACGCCGAGCAGTACTTC
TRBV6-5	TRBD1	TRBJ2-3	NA	CASSYPDRPDTQYF	TGTGCCAGCAGTTACCCGGACAGGCCAGATACGCAGTATTTT
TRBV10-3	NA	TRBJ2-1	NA	CAISEKAQVEQFF	TGTGCCATCAGTGAGAAGGCCCAGGTTGAGCAGTTCTTC
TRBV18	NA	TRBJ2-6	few	CASSRLEASSGANVLTF	TGTGCCAGCTCACGGCTGGAAGCCTCGTCTGGGGCCAACGTCCTGACTTTC
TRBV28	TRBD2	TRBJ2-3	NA	CASSLYQRGGSDTQYF	TGTGCCAGCAGTTTATATCAGCGGGGGGGCTCAGATACGCAGTATTTT
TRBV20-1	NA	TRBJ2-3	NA	CSAREGRGRADTQYF	TGCAGTGCTAGAGAGGGCAGGGGAAGGGCAGATACGCAGTATTTT
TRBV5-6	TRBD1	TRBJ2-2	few	CASSYGTGVSTGELFF	TGTGCCAGCAGCTATGGGACAGGGGTGAGCACCGGGGAGCTGTTTTTT
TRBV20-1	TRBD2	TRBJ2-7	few	CSAREGLVSYEQYF	TGCAGTGCTAGAGAGGGACTAGTCTCCTACGAGCAGTACTTC
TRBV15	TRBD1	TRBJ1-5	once	CATSTRDSRQPQHF	TGTGCCACCAGCACTCGGGACAGTAGACAGCCCCAGCATTTT
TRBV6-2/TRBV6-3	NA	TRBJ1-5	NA	CASSASGTHLGQPQHF	TGTGCCAGCAGTGCCAGCGGGACCCACCTAGGACAGCCCCAGCATTTT
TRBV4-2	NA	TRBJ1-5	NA	CASSQTIIPQPQHF	TGTGCCAGCAGCCAAACCATTATCCCTCAGCCCCAGCATTTT
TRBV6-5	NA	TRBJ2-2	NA	CAIQGGDTGELFF	TGTGCCATCCAGGGGGGAGACACCGGGGAGCTGTTTTTT
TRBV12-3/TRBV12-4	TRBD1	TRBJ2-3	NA	CASKMRQGVRGTQYF	TGTGCCAGCAAAATGAGGCAGGGGGTTAGGGGGACGCAGTATTTT
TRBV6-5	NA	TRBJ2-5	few	CASSYGLNKYQETQYF	TGTGCCAGCAGTTACGGACTCAACAAGTACCAAGAGACCCAGTACTTC
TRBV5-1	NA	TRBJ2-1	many	CASSLASGNEQFF	TGTGCCAGCAGCTTAGCTAGTGGCAATGAGCAGTTCTTC
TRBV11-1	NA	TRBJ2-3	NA	CASSFFWGTDTQYF	TGTGCCAGCAGCTTCTTCTGGGGCACAGATACGCAGTATTTT
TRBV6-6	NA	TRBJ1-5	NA	CASSRASSNQPQHF	TGTGCCAGTAGTCGGGCAAGTAGCAATCAGCCCCAGCATTTT
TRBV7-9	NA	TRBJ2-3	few	CASSLGPPDYTDTQYF	TGTGCCAGCAGCCTCGGGCCTCCGGACTACACAGATACGCAGTATTTT
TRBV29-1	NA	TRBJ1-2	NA	CSVDVTGRGNGYTF	TGCAGCGTTGACGTGACGGGACGGGGGAATGGCTACACCTTC